What follows is one T cell receptor beta chain and its context. Trimming cost V 0 bases and J 5 bases, with 12 bases left between them. This CDR3 region has 15 residues. The V gene's germline CDR1 is LGHNA and CDR2 YNFKEQ. The sample belongs to a study of blood T cell repertoires in COVID-19. As for the study in general: The cDNA or gDNA used as material had been derived from T cells, B-cell-depleted T cells, or PBMCs.

Authors' data handling: By means of reference gene primer amplification, nucleated cell counts were estimated. Measured with immunoSEQ multiplex PCR; TCRdb has only the in-frame clones, and not every one. V and J calls and clone size are as listed in that table; D and trimming were resolved from the DNA. Of just under 45,000 clones listed, approximately 79% are singletons. The sample was peripheral blood. The gene calls are TRBV4-2 and TRBJ2-3, with D possibly TRBD1 on 7 matching bases. This receptor was obtained from a human donor in a cohort sampled during active COVID-19. The CDR3, as DNA: TGTGCCAGCAGCCAAGAGGGCGGGGACAGAGATACGCAGTATTTT. Protein: CASSQEGGDRDTQYF.